The 29 T cell receptor beta chains below come from one sample, sequenced in a study of control samples from healthy donors and cancer patients. The repertoire was sequenced with immunoSEQ multiplex PCR; TCRdb's copy has only in-frame clones and lacks some. Of around 200,000 clones listed, roughly 94% are singletons. Source material: blood. The receptors come from a man between 45 and 60 years old in good health.

The chain is built from TRBV11-2 and TRBJ2-7; the match to TRBD1 covers 9 bases. CDR1 is SGHAT and CDR2 is FQNNGV in the germline V gene. Trimming at V came to 3 bases and at J to 6 bases, leaving 9 bases not matched to a gene. The CDR3 contains 15 residues. The CDR3 is CASSLGGTGPFEQYV. Written as DNA, the CDR3 is TGTGCCAGCAGCTTGGGGGGGACAGGGCCCTTCGAGCAGTACGTC.

This clone has just a few counts. This rearrangement joins TRBV19 to TRBJ1-5; tentatively, D is TRBD1 (5 bases). This CDR3 is built from 14 residues. The V and J ends lost 5 bases and 4 bases respectively, with 12 bases between them. Germline assignment: CDR1 LNHDA and CDR2 SQIVND (reference sequence). The CDR3 coding sequence is TGTGCCAGTAGTCCAGGGAGGAAGAATCAGCCCCAGCATTTT. Amino acid sequence: CASSPGRKNQPQHF.

V gene TRBV5-4 combines with J gene TRBJ2-1; D remains ambiguous. V gave up 4 bases and J gave up 10 bases, with 30 bases separating them. This CDR3 spans 18 amino acids. Germline-derived CDR1 and CDR2 are SGHNT and YYREEE (reference sequence). The CDR3 here is CASSPINSLGGHNREQFF. The CDR3 nucleotides are TGTGCCAGCAGCCCTATAAACTCCCTGGGCGGCCACAATCGGGAGCAGTTCTTC. The full variable domain, completed using reference TRBV5-4 and TRBJ2-1, is ETGVTQSPTHLIKTRGQQVTLRCSSQSGHNTVSWYQQALGQGPQFIFQYYREEENGRGNFPPRFSGLQFPNYSSELNVNALELDDSALYLCASSPINSLGGHNREQFFGPGTRLTVL.

This chain uses TRBV7-9 with TRBJ2-1, with D perhaps TRBD2 (6 bases). Trimming stripped 5 bases from V and 10 bases from J, with 12 bases between. There are 12 residues in the CDR3. Per the germline V gene, CDR1 is SEHNR and CDR2 is FQNEAQ (reference sequence). The CDR3: CASSPGAGEQFF. CDR3 nucleotides: TGTGCCAGCAGCCCCGGGGCGGGGGAGCAGTTCTTC.

The CDR3 spells CASSTLTDTEAFF. CDR3 DNA sequence: TGTGCCAGCAGCACCCTCACGGACACTGAAGCTTTCTTT. The chain employs TRBV7-9 and TRBJ1-1; D gene ambiguous. The CDR3 is 13 residues long. V shed 5 bases and J shed 3 bases, with 10 bases lying between them. CDR1 and CDR2 (germline): SEHNR, FQNEAQ (reference sequence).

This rearrangement joins TRBV18 to TRBJ1-5; 9 bases are shared with TRBD1. The CDR3 sequence is 15 residues long. Per the germline V gene, CDR1 is KGHSH and CDR2 is LQKENI. The V gene end was trimmed by 5 bases and the J gene end by 6 bases; junction bases not matched to a gene: 8. CDR3 sequence (DNA): TGTGCCAGCTCATACGGGACAGGGAACTTTCAGCCCCAGCATTTT. Its protein is CASSYGTGNFQPQHF.

V is TRBV7-6 and J is TRBJ2-2; D remains unclear. Per the germline V gene, CDR1 is SGHVS and CDR2 is FNYEAQ. With 1 base removed from V and 6 bases from J, the gap between germline ends came to 9 bases. The CDR3 is 14 residues long. CDR3 DNA sequence: TGTGCCAGCAGCTTAGGTACCAGGTCCGGGGAGCTGTTTTTT. Its protein is CASSLGTRSGELFF. Looking up the rest from reference TRBV7-6 and TRBJ2-2 gives the full variable domain: GAGVSQSPRYKVTKRGQDVALRCDPISGHVSLYWYRQALGQGPEFLTYFNYEAQQDKSGLPNDRFSAERPEGSISTLTIQRTEQRDSAMYRCASSLGTRSGELFFGEGSRLTVL.

V gene TRBV27 combines with J gene TRBJ2-7; the match to TRBD1 covers 9 bases. In germline, CDR1 is MNHEY, CDR2 SMNVEV (reference sequence). This CDR3 is built from 14 residues. Unmatched junction bases numbered 9, after V lost 10 bases and J lost 2 bases. The CDR3 loop reads CATKRGQGTYEQYF. The CDR3 region has the DNA TGTGCCACCAAAAGGGGACAGGGTACCTACGAGCAGTACTTC.

The genes are TRBV12-1 and TRBJ1-5. TRBV12-1 is given as a pseudogene. This CDR3 region has 10 residues. For the CDR3, the DNA is TGTGCCGGCAACGAGGAGCCCCAGCATTTT. It yields the protein CAGNEEPQHF.

The genes are TRBV28 and TRBJ2-2; D unclear. Looked up from germline, CDR1 is MDHEN and CDR2 is SYDVKM. The CDR3 totals 14 residues. The V gene lost 7 bases and the J gene lost 4 bases, with 13 bases spanning the gap. The DNA for the CDR3 is TGTGCCAGCACCACCACAGAGTTCACCGGGGAGCTGTTTTTT. Residues: CASTTTEFTGELFF.

V and J are TRBV10-3 and TRBJ1-5, with a possible D match to TRBD1 (6 bases). Germline assignment: CDR1 ENHRY and CDR2 SYGVKD. Trimming stripped 6 bases from V and 0 bases from J, with 9 bases between. This CDR3 is built from 14 residues. CDR3 sequence (DNA): TGTGCCATCAGAGGGGGAAATAGCAATCAGCCCCAGCATTTT. It codes for CAIRGGNSNQPQHF.

The rearrangement links TRBV5-1 to TRBJ2-1, with a possible D match to TRBD2 (6 bases). Germline V gene sequence: CDR1 SGHRS, CDR2 YFSETQ. Trimming stripped 4 bases from V and 5 bases from J, with 13 bases between. CDR3 size: 14 residues. The CDR3 loop reads CASSPGTSNNEQFF. In DNA form, the CDR3 reads TGCGCCAGCAGCCCGGGAACTAGCAACAATGAGCAGTTCTTC.

The J gene is TRBJ1-3, the V gene TRBV5-1; the D is unclear. Germline V gene data show CDR1 as SGHRS and CDR2 as YFSETQ. V gave up 1 base and J gave up 9 bases, with 11 bases separating them. The CDR3 spans 13 residues. This CDR3 is CASSLNWFATIYF. CDR3 bases: TGCGCCAGCAGCTTGAATTGGTTTGCCACCATATATTTT.

This clone was detected once. The rearrangement links TRBV5-1 to TRBJ2-5; no definite D call. Trimming left V 0 bases short and J 6 bases short, with 3 bases between. This CDR3 contains 11 residues. Per the germline V gene, CDR1 is SGHRS and CDR2 is YFSETQ. This CDR3 is CASSLEQTQYF. Written as DNA, the CDR3 is TGCGCCAGCAGCTTGGAACAGACCCAGTACTTC.

V usage is TRBV11-2 and J usage is TRBJ2-7, with 7 bases lining up with TRBD1. V lost 5 bases to trimming and J lost 2 bases; unmatched junction nucleotides: 9. This CDR3 contains 15 residues. Germline-derived CDR1 and CDR2 are SGHAT and FQNNGV. The CDR3: CASSIGQAATYEQYF. The CDR3 DNA sequence: TGTGCCAGCAGCATCGGACAGGCCGCTACCTACGAGCAGTACTTC.

V gene TRBV5-6 combines with J gene TRBJ1-2; D call uncertain. The CDR3 sequence is 13 residues long. Trimming removed 4 bases from V and 3 bases from J, with 10 bases in between. Per germline, CDR1 SGHDT and CDR2 YYEEEE. CDR3 sequence reads: CASSSNNYYGYTF. The DNA for the CDR3 is TGTGCCAGCAGCAGTAACAATTACTATGGCTACACCTTC.

The CDR3 spells CASIAGKRANTEAFF. CDR3 coding DNA: TGTGCCAGCATCGCAGGGAAAAGGGCGAACACTGAAGCTTTCTTT. The chain recombines TRBV19 with TRBJ1-1; possibly TRBD1 for D (5 bases). This CDR3 is 15 amino acids long. Per the germline V gene, CDR1 is LNHDA and CDR2 is SQIVND (reference sequence). V lost 9 bases and J 1 base, leaving 18 bases between the germline ends.

The chain has TRBV6-1 and TRBJ1-5; D unresolved. The germline V gene has CDR1 MNHNS and CDR2 SASEGT. V was clipped by 3 bases and J by 0 bases, with 9 bases between them. The CDR3 has 15 amino acids. CDR3 in DNA: TGTGCCAGCAGTGAGTGGACTAATAGCAATCAGCCCCAGCATTTT. Encoded protein: CASSEWTNSNQPQHF.

The chain combines TRBV7-3 with TRBJ1-1, with D possibly matching TRBD1 (5 bases). Germline V CDR1 and CDR2: SGHTA, FQGTGA. The CDR3 extends over 13 amino acids. Trimming pared 2 bases from V and 5 bases from J, leaving 9 bases between. CDR3 in DNA: TGTGCCAGCAGCTTAGACAGCCAAACTGAAGCTTTCTTT. This codes for CASSLDSQTEAFF. The variable domain in full, with the rest retrieved from reference TRBV7-3 and TRBJ1-1, is GAGVSQTPSNKVTEKGKYVELRCDPISGHTALYWYRQSLGQGPEFLIYFQGTGAADDSGLPNDRFFAVRPEGSVSTLKIQRTERGDSAVYLCASSLDSQTEAFFGQGTRLTVV.

This rearrangement joins TRBV5-4 to TRBJ2-2; 7 positions match TRBD2. The V gene's germline CDR1 is SGHNT and CDR2 YYREEE (reference sequence). Trimming removed 4 bases from V and 0 bases from J; junction bases left unmatched: 9. The CDR3 runs to 17 residues. The CDR3 DNA sequence: TGTGCCAGCAGCGCGGTCCGCGGGGGTACGAACACCGGGGAGCTGTTTTTT. Residues: CASSAVRGGTNTGELFF.

The V call is TRBV7-8, the J call TRBJ1-6, with a tentative D call TRBD1 (6 bases). CDR3 length: 16 residues. Germline V gives CDR1 SGHVS, CDR2 FQNEAQ. The V end lost 6 bases, the J end lost 7 bases, and 19 bases lay between the germline ends. CDR3 in amino acids: CASSQMAGTINSPLHF. CDR3 DNA sequence: TGTGCCAGCAGTCAGATGGCCGGGACAATCAATTCACCCCTCCACTTT. Filled out from reference TRBV7-8 and TRBJ1-6, the complete variable domain reads GAGVSQSPRYKVAKRGQDVALRCDPISGHVSLFWYQQALGQGPEFLTYFQNEAQLDKSGLPSDRFFAERPEGSVSTLKIQRTQQEDSAVYLCASSQMAGTINSPLHFGNGTRLTVT.

The gene calls are TRBV10-3 and TRBJ1-5; D might be TRBD1 (5 bases). The CDR3 extends over 12 amino acids. From germline, CDR1 is ENHRY and CDR2 SYGVKD. V dropped 3 bases and J dropped 6 bases, with 6 bases sitting between them. This CDR3 reads CAISDGGQPQHF. CDR3 nucleotide sequence: TGTGCCATCAGTGATGGGGGTCAGCCCCAGCATTTT.

The sample holds a few counts of this clone. CDR3: CASMTGESNEQFF. The DNA for the CDR3 is TGTGCCAGTATGACAGGGGAGTCCAATGAGCAGTTCTTC. The chain is built from TRBV19 and TRBJ2-1; TRBD1 matches at 8 bases. Germline V lookup: CDR1 LNHDA, CDR2 SQIVND (reference sequence). The V segment lost 7 bases and the J segment 6 bases; nucleotides outside the gene matches: 5. The CDR3 sequence is 13 residues long.

This chain uses TRBV11-2 with TRBJ1-4, with no clear D. The V gene's germline CDR1 is SGHAT and CDR2 FQNNGV. V lost 5 bases to trimming and J lost 6 bases, with 16 bases between them. CDR3 length: 15 residues. CDR3: CASSPSALRDEKLFF. The CDR3 coding sequence is TGTGCCAGCAGCCCCTCGGCCCTGCGGGATGAAAAACTGTTTTTT.

V usage is TRBV4-3 and J usage is TRBJ1-5; D is perhaps TRBD1 (5 bases). The germline gives CDR1 LGHNA, CDR2 YSLEER. The V end was cut by 3 bases, the J end by 6 bases, with 15 bases between. The CDR3 length is 15 residues. CDR3 in amino acids: CASSQSGRDTQPQHF. The CDR3 bases are TGCGCCAGCAGCCAGAGCGGCAGGGATACTCAGCCCCAGCATTTT.

CDR3 bases: TGTGCCAGCAGTTTATCGGCGGGGGGGACCCAGTACTTC. Translated, it gives CASSLSAGGTQYF. The V and J genes are TRBV12-3 or TRBV12-4 and TRBJ2-5; 8 bases line up with TRBD2. This CDR3 comprises 13 residues. V shed 2 bases, J shed 7 bases, and the junction held 3 bases outside the gene matches.

This clone occurred a few times. J is TRBJ1-1 and V is TRBV11-1, with D perhaps TRBD1 (6 bases). Per the germline V gene, CDR1 is SGHAT and CDR2 is FQDESV (reference sequence). The V end lost 1 base, the J end lost 4 bases, and 13 bases lay between the germline ends. The CDR3 has 15 residues. The CDR3 is CASSLEGGGGTEAFF. CDR3 nucleotides: TGTGCCAGCAGCTTAGAAGGTGGAGGGGGCACTGAAGCTTTCTTT.

The genes are TRBV5-1 and TRBJ2-7, with a tentative D call TRBD2 (5 bases). V was trimmed by 0 bases and J by 0 bases, leaving 10 bases between them. The V gene's germline CDR1 is SGHRS and CDR2 YFSETQ. The CDR3 is 15 amino acids. CDR3 sequence: CASSLDGVPSYEQYF. For the CDR3, the DNA is TGCGCCAGCAGCTTGGACGGGGTTCCCTCCTACGAGCAGTACTTC.

This chain links TRBV6-5 with TRBJ1-3; D gene ambiguous. Germline assignment: CDR1 MNHEY and CDR2 SVGAGI. The CDR3 runs to 15 residues. V dropped 6 bases and J dropped 0 bases, with 12 bases sitting between them. The DNA for the CDR3 is TGTGCCAGCAGCCTTGACTGGGACTCTGGAAACACCATATATTTT. It translates to CASSLDWDSGNTIYF.